This T cell receptor beta chain was obtained from a study of blood T cells in healthy people across ages. Findings and caveats of the study: Higher diversity and more naive CD4+ cells were features of long-lived donors, compared to aged donors.

Germline V lookup: CDR1 MDHEN, CDR2 SYDVKM. This CDR3 region has 17 residues. Each sample had at least 6.5 million PBMCs isolated. PCR was performed a second time for roughly 7 to 12 cycles using a sample-barcoded 5' primer and a J-beta primer mix. At least 2.5 million CDR3-containing paired-end reads were obtained per sample. TCRdb re-analysed the 5' RACE reads in MiXCR, keeping a single row per CDR3 protein. Counted here are fewer than 1,200,000 distinct CDR3 sequences, about 23% occurring once; the ten biggest clones make up about 0.69%. This clonotype occurred a few times. Antigen specificity is unknown. The sample was also linked to a second study, of T cells of mothers and their children. That source adds: Overlap ran slightly, non-significantly higher for related than unrelated mother-child pairs.

Sequencing was performed on blood. The receptor's source is a girl aged 2 to 9 in good health. The chain links TRBV28 to TRBJ2-5, with 13 bases fitting TRBD2. TRBJ2-7 matches the DNA end more closely, so the J call is doubtful. CDR3 residues: CASTNWGLAGPSYEQYF. The CDR3 region has the DNA TGTGCCAGCACCAACTGGGGACTAGCGGGACCATCCTACGAGCAGTACTTC.